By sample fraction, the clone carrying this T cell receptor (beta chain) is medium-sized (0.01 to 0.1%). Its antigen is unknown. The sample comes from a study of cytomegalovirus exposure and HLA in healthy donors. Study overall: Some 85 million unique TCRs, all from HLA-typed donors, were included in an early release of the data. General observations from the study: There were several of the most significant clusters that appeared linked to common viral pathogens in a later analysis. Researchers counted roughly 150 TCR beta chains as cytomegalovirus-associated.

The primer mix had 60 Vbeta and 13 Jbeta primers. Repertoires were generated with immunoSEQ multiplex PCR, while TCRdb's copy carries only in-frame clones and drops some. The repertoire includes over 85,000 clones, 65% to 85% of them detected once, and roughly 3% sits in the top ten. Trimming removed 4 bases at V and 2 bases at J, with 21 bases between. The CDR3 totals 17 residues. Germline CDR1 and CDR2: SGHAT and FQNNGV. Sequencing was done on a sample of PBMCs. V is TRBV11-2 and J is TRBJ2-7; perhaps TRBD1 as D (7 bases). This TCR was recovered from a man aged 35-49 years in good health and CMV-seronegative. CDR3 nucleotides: TGTGCCAGCAGCTCCCTCACAGGGGAGCGGGCAACCTACGAGCAGTACTTC. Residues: CASSSLTGERATYEQYF.